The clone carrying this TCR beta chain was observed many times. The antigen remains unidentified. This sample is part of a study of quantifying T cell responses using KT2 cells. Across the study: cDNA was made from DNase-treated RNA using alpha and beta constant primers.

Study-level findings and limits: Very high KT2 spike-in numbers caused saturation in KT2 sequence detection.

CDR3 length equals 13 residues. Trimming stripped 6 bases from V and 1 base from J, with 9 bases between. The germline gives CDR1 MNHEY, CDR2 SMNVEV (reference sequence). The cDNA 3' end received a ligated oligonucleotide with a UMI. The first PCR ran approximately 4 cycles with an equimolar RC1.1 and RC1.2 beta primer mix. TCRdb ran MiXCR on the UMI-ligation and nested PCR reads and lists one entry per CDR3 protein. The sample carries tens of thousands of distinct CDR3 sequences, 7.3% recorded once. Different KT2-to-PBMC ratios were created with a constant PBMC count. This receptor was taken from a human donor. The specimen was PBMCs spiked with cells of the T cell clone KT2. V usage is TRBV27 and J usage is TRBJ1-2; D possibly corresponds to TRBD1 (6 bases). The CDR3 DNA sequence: TGTGCCAGCAGAGGGGGGGGTAACTATGGCTACACCTTC. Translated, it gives CASRGGGNYGYTF.